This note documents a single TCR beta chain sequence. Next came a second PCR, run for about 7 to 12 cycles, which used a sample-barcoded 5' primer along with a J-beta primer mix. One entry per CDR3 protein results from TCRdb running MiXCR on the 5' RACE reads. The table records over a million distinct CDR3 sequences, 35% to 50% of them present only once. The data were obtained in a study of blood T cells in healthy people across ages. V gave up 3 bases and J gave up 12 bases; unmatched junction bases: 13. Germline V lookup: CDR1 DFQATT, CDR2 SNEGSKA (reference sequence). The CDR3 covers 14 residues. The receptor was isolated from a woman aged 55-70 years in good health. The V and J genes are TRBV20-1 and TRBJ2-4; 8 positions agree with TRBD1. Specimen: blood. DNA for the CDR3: TGCAGTGCTAGTCTTAGGACAGGGCCGAGAACTCAGTACTTC. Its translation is CSASLRTGPRTQYF.